A single sample gave rise to the 2 T cell receptor beta chains below, sequenced in a study of T cell responses to AZD1222 COVID-19 vaccine. This table comes from immunoSEQ multiplex PCR, and its TCRdb copy is limited to in-frame clones, with some not included. In the table there are some 100,000 clones, approximately 90% of which are singletons. The sample consisted of peripheral blood, taken on day 0 of AZD1222 vaccination. Source of these receptors: an adult in good health.

The chain joins TRBV7-9 to TRBJ1-6; the match to TRBD1 covers 8 bases. The J segment lost 10 bases and the V segment lost 5 bases, leaving 10 bases of the junction unmatched. CDR1 is SEHNR, CDR2 FQNEAQ, per germline (reference sequence). The CDR3 length is 15 residues. The CDR3 spells CASSTERQGRSPLHF. Here the CDR3 DNA reads TGTGCCAGCAGCACAGAGCGACAGGGGAGATCACCCCTCCACTTT.

The rearrangement links TRBV2 to TRBJ2-7; D gene uncertain. CDR3 length equals 14 residues. CDR1 and CDR2 (germline): SNHLY, FYNNEI. V lost 7 bases, J lost 3 bases, and 16 bases lay in between. The CDR3 nucleotides read TGTGCCAGCAAGGAATTCGGGCCAGACTACGAGCAGTACTTC. Its protein is CASKEFGPDYEQYF.